Following are 5 T cell receptor beta chains from one sample sequenced in a study of graft-versus-host responses after intestinal transplantation (dated by TCRdb to the early 2020s). Antigens of these TCRs are unknown. The sample's time point label is to be understood as: cells obtained before transplantation from donor or recipient. Library prep was done by the immunoSEQ multiplex PCR assay. This immuneACCESS table, as held by TCRdb, lists in-frame sequences with V and J called but not all clones. Of the missing ones, under half trace to an unresolved V gene in checked studies; the others have no known cause. Present in this sample are around 100,000 clones, about 90% of which were seen just once. Together, the top ten hold over 0.75% of the sample. Here the sequenced sample was unstimulated CD4+ T cells sorted from spleen or lymph node cells, taken before transplant. These receptors originate from a human donor who was the organ donor for an intestinal transplant.

There are a few counts of this clone. The chain employs TRBV4-2 and TRBJ2-7, with 10 bases that match TRBD2. Germline V gene sequence: CDR1 LGHNA, CDR2 YNFKEQ. The CDR3 runs to 16 residues. Losses at the gene ends were 4 bases for V and 1 base for J; bases not matched to a gene: 7. The CDR3 here is CASSLSSGGSSYEQYF. The CDR3 nucleotides read TGTGCCAGCAGCCTTTCTAGCGGGGGTTCGTCCTACGAGCAGTACTTC.

The V and J genes are TRBV6-1 and TRBJ2-5; TRBD2 matches 12 bases. There are 18 residues in the CDR3. V shed 3 bases and J 5 bases; nucleotides not matched to a gene: 13. Germline loops: CDR1 MNHNS, CDR2 SASEGT. The CDR3 region has the DNA TGTGCCAGCAGTGACGGACGGCTAGCGGGGGGGATTTTGGAGACCCAGTACTTC. It translates to CASSDGRLAGGILETQYF.

Comment on this clone: This sample includes further DNA sequences coding for the same CDR3. V gene TRBV28 combines with J gene TRBJ2-5, with 10 bases fitting TRBD2. J was trimmed by 10 bases and V by 9 bases; bases with no gene match: 11. The CDR3 loop spans 13 amino acids. The germline V gene has CDR1 MDHEN and CDR2 SYDVKM. The CDR3 DNA reads TGTGCCAGTAGTCCAGTAGCGGGGGGTGTCCAGTACTTC. Residues: CASSPVAGGVQYF.

The chain recombines TRBV7-3 with TRBJ1-2, with no clear D. Germline CDR1 is SGHTA and CDR2 is FQGTGA. The CDR3 consists of 13 residues. V lost 1 base and J 1 base, leaving 4 bases between the germline ends. CDR3 protein: CASSLNHNYGYTF. DNA for the CDR3: TGTGCCAGCAGCTTAAACCATAACTATGGCTACACCTTC. Supplemented by reference TRBV7-3 and TRBJ1-2, the full variable domain reads GAGVSQTPSNKVTEKGKYVELRCDPISGHTALYWYRQSLGQGPEFLIYFQGTGAADDSGLPNDRFFAVRPEGSVSTLKIQRTERGDSAVYLCASSLNHNYGYTFGSGTRLTVV.

J is TRBJ1-1 and V is TRBV6-6; D possibly corresponds to TRBD1 (5 bases). V lost 5 bases, J lost 7 bases, and 8 bases lay in between. This CDR3 is built from 11 residues. Germline CDR1 is MNHNY and CDR2 is SVGAGI (reference sequence). This CDR3 is CASSERGEAFF. DNA for the CDR3: TGTGCCAGCAGTGAAAGGGGTGAAGCTTTCTTT.